The present entry profiles one TCR beta chain with its context. The target antigen is unknown. The record originates from a study of somatic mutations in cytotoxic T cells in rheumatoid arthritis. V was pared by 4 bases and J by 0 bases, with 11 bases between. Looked up from germline, CDR1 is SGDLS and CDR2 is YYNGEE. The CDR3 loop spans 14 amino acids. Study findings and constraints: Multiple comparisons were not accounted for in the slight TRBV07 underrepresentation seen in rheumatoid arthritis patients. Among rheumatoid arthritis patients and age-matched healthy controls, CD8+ T-cell clonality was not significantly different.

Healthy-control blood donors had a median age of about 51 years (range about 20-80) and were roughly 52% female. Isolating CD4+ and CD8+ cells involved positive magnetic bead selection on an AutoMACS. Their purity was then checked by flow cytometry. This table comes from immunoSEQ multiplex PCR, and its TCRdb copy is limited to in-frame clones, with some not included. The table lists tens of thousands of clones, less than 85% of them singletons. The chain joins TRBV9 to TRBJ2-7, with a possible D match to TRBD2 (6 bases). The sample taken for sequencing was CD8+ T cells sorted from blood. This TCR was sampled from a man aged 35 to 55 in good health. As DNA, the CDR3 is TGTGCCAGCAGCTCGGGACTCGTCTCCTACGAGCAGTACTTC. Its translation: CASSSGLVSYEQYF.